This is a list of T cell receptor beta chains from one sample in a study of blood T cell repertoires in COVID-19. Profiled with immunoSEQ multiplex PCR; TCRdb holds only in-frame clones, not every one. Of around 330,000 clones listed, 85% are singletons. Sequenced sample: PBMCs or T cells enriched from blood (not recorded which). All receptors derive from a young woman who had been exposed to COVID-19. Each CDR3 is given with its conserved first and last residue. D genes are given only for firm matches. The size field is filled for only some rows; it gives once, few, many or a size class.

D gene,V gene,J gene,clone size,CDR3 DNA,CDR3 protein
-,TRBV2,TRBJ2-5,once,TGTGCCAGCAACGGAGACCAAGAGACCCAGTACTTC,CASNGDQETQYF
-,TRBV5-1,TRBJ2-1,few,TGCGCCAGCAGCGGTAACACGGGACTTGATTATGAGCAGTTCTTC,CASSGNTGLDYEQFF
TRBD1,TRBV18,TRBJ1-2,-,TGTGCCAGCTCACAGGACAGGGATAATACCTATGGCTACACCTTC,CASSQDRDNTYGYTF
TRBD1,TRBV4-1,TRBJ1-1,-,TGCGCCAGCAGCCAACAGGGGGCGGGGGACACTGAAGCTTTCTTT,CASSQQGAGDTEAFF
-,TRBV7-2,TRBJ1-2,few,TGTGCCAGCACCCAGGATGGCTCTTCCAACTATGGCTACACCTTC,CASTQDGSSNYGYTF
-,TRBV7-2,TRBJ1-5,-,TGTGCCAGCAGCTTAGATGGAGGCTATAGCAATCAGCCCCAGCATTTT,CASSLDGGYSNQPQHF
-,TRBV5-1,TRBJ2-1,-,TGCGCCAGCAGCTTGGCCTCGGGAAACTCCTACAATGAGCAGTTCTTC,CASSLASGNSYNEQFF
-,TRBV28,TRBJ1-6,-,TGTGCCAGCATCGAACAGGTATCCTATAATTCACCCCTCCACTTT,CASIEQVSYNSPLHF
TRBD1,TRBV19,TRBJ1-2,-,TGTGCCAGTACTCGAGACAGGGATGGCTACACCTTC,CASTRDRDGYTF
TRBD1,TRBV15,TRBJ1-6,once,TGTGCCACCGCGGACAGGGTAAATTCACCCCTCCACTTT,CATADRVNSPLHF
TRBD2,TRBV5-5,TRBJ2-1,-,TGTGCCAGCAGCTTTGGAGCGGGAGTTGTAGATGAGCAGTTCTTC,CASSFGAGVVDEQFF
TRBD1,TRBV10-3,TRBJ2-7,-,TGTGCCATCAGTCCGGGACAGGGAAACTACGAGCAGTACTTC,CAISPGQGNYEQYF
-,TRBV21-1,TRBJ2-7,-,TGTGCCAGCAGTAGGAGGGGGCCGAAACCTCCCTACGAGCAGTACTTC,CASSRRGPKPPYEQYF
TRBD1,TRBV6-5,TRBJ1-5,-,TGTGCCAGCAGGATAACAGGGGGCCGCAATCAGCCCCAGCATTTT,CASRITGGRNQPQHF
TRBD1,TRBV11-2,TRBJ1-3,once,TGTGCCAGCAGCTTACGACAGGGAGTCATAAAGGGAAACACCATATATTTT,CASSLRQGVIKGNTIYF
TRBD1,TRBV4-1,TRBJ1-4,-,TGCGCCAGCAGCCCAGGACGACAGGGTGGTGAAAAACTGTTTTTT,CASSPGRQGGEKLFF
TRBD1,TRBV30,TRBJ1-4,-,TGTGCCTGGAGTGTCGGGACAGGGATTAGTGAAAAACTGTTTTTT,CAWSVGTGISEKLFF
TRBD2,TRBV27,TRBJ2-7,-,TGTGCCAGCAGGGGACTAGCTCACTACGAGCAGTACTTC,CASRGLAHYEQYF
-,TRBV28,TRBJ2-3,-,TGTGCCAGCAGCCTCTTAGGACTTACAGATACGCAGTATTTT,CASSLLGLTDTQYF
-,TRBV7-9,TRBJ2-1,-,TGTGCCAGCAGCTTAGCGGAGACTCCATACAATGAGCAGTTCTTC,CASSLAETPYNEQFF
-,TRBV13,TRBJ2-7,few,TGTGCCAGCAGCATACCGGACAGACGAGAGCAGTACTTC,CASSIPDRREQYF
-,TRBV7-2,TRBJ2-7,-,TGTGCCAGCAGCACGAGACAGTTATCCTACGAGCAGTACTTC,CASSTRQLSYEQYF
TRBD2,TRBV11-1,TRBJ2-7,-,TGTGCCAGCAGCTTAGCGGGGACTAGCGGGGCGAACACCTACGAGCAGTACTTC,CASSLAGTSGANTYEQYF
TRBD1,TRBV2,TRBJ1-3,-,TGTGCCACCAGCCCGGGACAGGGGATCTTCACTGGAAACACCATATATTTT,CATSPGQGIFTGNTIYF
-,TRBV5-1,TRBJ1-6,many,TGCGCCAGCAGCTTGGAACAGCTTAATTCACCCCTCCACTTT,CASSLEQLNSPLHF